This record looks at one TCR beta chain sequence and its context. Its antigen is unknown. Profiled with immunoSEQ multiplex PCR; TCRdb holds only in-frame clones, not every one. The profile shows about 97,000 clones, around 90% of them singletons. The data stem from a study of siplizumab effects on memory and regulatory T cells. Findings of the study overall: Whether proliferating Tregs in siplizumab cultures suppress was not functionally confirmed. Roughly 75-97% of proliferating CD4+ or CD8+ clones lacked a naive or memory phenotype that could be assigned. Apparently more diverse than memory cells, naive T cells also seemed major alloresponse contributors. With siplizumab, mappable alloreactive CD4+ clones averaged roughly 69% Treg-derived, versus 25% to 30% in controls.

The sequence was obtained from a human donor in good health. Input material: CD4+ T cells sorted from blood.

CDR3 sequence reads: CASSQGGRGVEDTEAFF. DNA of the CDR3: TGCGCCAGCAGCCAAGGGGGAAGGGGGGTGGAGGACACTGAAGCTTTCTTT. The gene calls are TRBV4-1 and TRBJ1-1, with D possibly being TRBD1 (6 bases). This CDR3 is built from 17 residues. V was cut by 1 base and J by 3 bases, with 18 bases left in between. The germline CDR1 and CDR2 sequences are MGHRA and YSYEKL.